The 7 T cell receptor beta chains reported below all come from one sample, sequenced in a study of CD8+CD57+ T cells in acquired aplastic anemia. Investigators profiled TCR beta VDJ and CDR3 from genomic DNA template. In TCRdb, the reads were re-called with MiXCR into one record per CDR3 protein. The data show some 150,000 distinct CDR3 sequences, 71% seen once. In patients chosen for sequencing, flow cytometry had shown CD8+CD57+ cell expansion. Sample: sorted CD4+, CD8+, or CD8+CD57+ T cells (not recorded which) from PBMCs. The receptors derive from a human donor with aplastic anemia.

Worth noting for this clonotype: Germline and junction disagree at one end, which may indicate a read error. This rearrangement joins TRBV19 to TRBJ2-7, with D maybe TRBD1 (6 bases). CDR3 size: 15 residues. Germline V gives CDR1 LNHDA, CDR2 SQIVND (reference sequence). This CDR3 is CASSIETGRSYVQYF. Written as DNA, the CDR3 is TGTGCCAGTAGTATAGAGACAGGACGCTCCTACGTGCAGTACTTC.

The DNA of the CDR3 is TGTGCCAGCAGGGGACTAGTGGGGGCACTCAGCTCCTACAATGAGCAGTTCTTC. Translation: CASRGLVGALSSYNEQFF. The chain is built from TRBV2 and TRBJ2-1; 8 bases fit TRBD2. Germline V gene lookup returns CDR1 SNHLY and CDR2 FYNNEI. CDR3 length: 18 amino acids. Trimming cost V 6 bases and J 0 bases; bases outside gene matches: 13.

The genes are TRBV20-1 and TRBJ1-2; tentative D call: TRBD1 (5 bases). V was cut by 5 bases and J by 8 bases, with 15 bases left in between. Germline CDR1 is DFQATT and CDR2 is SNEGSKA (reference sequence). This CDR3 has 12 residues. The CDR3 is CSAEKGFRGYTF. The CDR3 DNA follows: TGCAGTGCTGAGAAGGGGTTTAGAGGCTACACCTTC.

This chain joins TRBV7-4 and TRBJ2-5; no firm D call. The ends were cut back, 1 base at V and 2 bases at J, with 11 bases in the middle. This CDR3 contains 15 residues. Germline V CDR1 and CDR2: SGHVT, SQSDAQ. This CDR3 is CASSLGQVGQETQYF. The CDR3 DNA reads as TGTGCCAGCAGCTTAGGCCAGGTAGGACAAGAGACCCAGTACTTC.

This clonotype was found once. The chain recombines TRBV7-6 with TRBJ2-7; TRBD1 or TRBD2 may be the D gene (7 bases each). Germline CDR1 reads SGHVS; CDR2 reads FNYEAQ. V lost 5 bases, J lost 4 bases, and 18 bases lay in between. The CDR3 has 15 amino acids. CDR3 coding DNA: TGTGCCAGCAGCCCTCAGGGGGGGCTATTTTACGAGCAGTACTTC. Residues: CASSPQGGLFYEQYF.

The genes are TRBV5-1 and TRBJ2-7; D might be TRBD1 or TRBD2, each matching 5 bases. V was shortened by 0 bases and J by 3 bases, with 16 bases between the two germline ends. The V gene's germline CDR1 is SGHRS and CDR2 YFSETQ. This CDR3 is built from 16 residues. The CDR3 nucleotides are TGCGCCAGCAGCTTGGCGGTTTTGGGACGCGTCTACGAGCAGTACTTC. Protein sequence: CASSLAVLGRVYEQYF.

J is TRBJ1-5 and V is TRBV7-2; D remains ambiguous. CDR3 length: 14 residues. Trimming took off 5 bases at V and 0 bases at J, with 8 bases between the two ends. Germline V gives CDR1 SGHTA, CDR2 FQGNSA. Written as DNA, the CDR3 is TGTGCCAGCAGCGGGGAACGTAGCAATCAGCCCCAGCATTTT. The encoded protein is CASSGERSNQPQHF.